This is a list of T cell receptor beta chains from one sample in a study of blood T cell repertoires in COVID-19. Generated by immunoSEQ multiplex PCR, the TCRdb table keeps only in-frame clones and is missing some. The sample lists 250,000 to 300,000 clones, around 83% occurring once. Sequenced input: peripheral blood. The origin of the receptors is a man at least 80 years old with acute or convalescent COVID-19. CDR3s include the opening cysteine and the closing phenylalanine or tryptophan. Each record gives: V gene, clone size, D gene, J gene, CDR3 protein, CDR3 DNA. A D gene is named only where the DNA matches it firmly. Clone sizes are given selectively: once, few, many, or a class where the clone is expanded.

TRBV5-4	-	-	TRBJ1-6	CASSLSSGVNSPLHF	TGTGCCAGCAGCTTGTCGTCGGGGGTTAATTCACCCCTCCACTTT
TRBV9	-	TRBD1	TRBJ2-2	CASSERTGNTGELFF	TGTGCCAGCAGCGAGAGGACAGGAAACACCGGGGAGCTGTTTTTT
TRBV5-1	-	TRBD1	TRBJ2-1	CASSSQGATGINEQFF	TGCGCCAGCAGCTCACAGGGGGCTACGGGTATCAATGAGCAGTTCTTC
TRBV4-2	few	-	TRBJ1-6	CASSQGKTDSLSYNSPLHF	TGTGCCAGCAGCCAAGGGAAGACGGACTCCCTCTCCTATAATTCACCCCTCCACTTT
TRBV6-5	-	-	TRBJ1-2	CASSYGAAPSTYGYTF	TGTGCCAGCAGTTACGGGGCAGCCCCTTCGACTTATGGCTACACCTTC
TRBV11-3	once	TRBD2	TRBJ2-5	CASSLGPGLAEETQYF	TGTGCCAGCAGCTTAGGACCGGGACTAGCAGAAGAGACCCAGTACTTC
TRBV7-9	-	TRBD2	TRBJ2-1	CASSSLARKQFF	TGTGCCAGCAGCTCACTAGCGCGTAAGCAGTTCTTC
TRBV4-1	-	-	TRBJ1-6	CASSQGPGATDNSPLHF	TGCGCCAGCAGCCAGGGCCCTGGGGCGACAGACAATTCACCCCTCCACTTT
TRBV19	-	-	TRBJ2-2	CASSRFGAPGELFF	TGTGCCAGTAGTAGGTTTGGGGCACCTGGGGAGCTGTTTTTT
TRBV18	-	-	TRBJ1-4	CASSLVLEEKLFF	TGTGCCAGCTCACTGGTTTTGGAGGAAAAACTGTTTTTT
TRBV5-1	-	TRBD1	TRBJ2-7	CASSFGYGTGVWDYEQYF	TGCGCCAGCAGTTTTGGGTACGGGACAGGGGTTTGGGACTACGAGCAGTACTTC
TRBV5-1	-	TRBD1	TRBJ1-1	CASSQRTGSNTEAFF	TGCGCCAGCAGCCAACGGACAGGGAGTAACACTGAAGCTTTCTTT
TRBV19	-	TRBD2	TRBJ2-7	CASSISGTSGSYEQYF	TGTGCCAGTAGTATTTCCGGGACTAGCGGCTCCTACGAGCAGTACTTC
TRBV28	-	-	TRBJ1-1	CASVQGMNTEAFF	TGTGCCAGCGTACAGGGTATGAACACTGAAGCTTTCTTT
TRBV19	-	TRBD1	TRBJ2-2	CASTPGQLNTGELFF	TGTGCCAGTACACCGGGACAGCTAAACACCGGGGAGCTGTTTTTT
TRBV24-1	-	TRBD1	TRBJ2-2	CATSEWGQGKSGELFF	TGTGCCACCAGTGAGTGGGGACAGGGGAAGTCCGGGGAGCTGTTTTTT
TRBV6-5	-	-	TRBJ1-6	CASKEGQNSPLHF	TGTGCCAGCAAGGAGGGGCAGAATTCACCCCTCCACTTT
TRBV6-2/TRBV6-3	-	-	TRBJ1-6	CASSRSTGSGDSPLHF	TGTGCCAGCAGCCGTTCTACAGGGTCTGGGGATTCACCCCTCCACTTT
TRBV5-4	-	-	TRBJ2-7	CASSARQDYEQYF	TGTGCCAGCAGCGCCCGACAAGACTACGAGCAGTACTTC
TRBV5-1	-	TRBD1	TRBJ1-1	CASSYSGGTNTEAFF	TGCGCCAGCAGTTACTCAGGGGGCACGAACACTGAAGCTTTCTTT
TRBV7-2	-	-	TRBJ2-7	CASSDLYGQYF	TGTGCCAGCAGCGACTTGTACGGGCAGTACTTC
TRBV29-1	-	TRBD2	TRBJ2-3	CSVQSGGWSDTQYF	TGCAGCGTTCAGAGCGGGGGCTGGTCAGATACGCAGTATTTT
TRBV14	few	TRBD2	TRBJ2-2	CASSQGRLAGAPGNTGELFF	TGTGCCAGCAGCCAGGGGAGACTAGCGGGAGCTCCGGGGAACACCGGGGAGCTGTTTTTT
TRBV27	-	TRBD1	TRBJ2-7	CASSPQTGGGKYF	TGTGCCAGCAGTCCCCAGACAGGGGGCGGTAAGTACTTC
TRBV7-6	few	TRBD2	TRBJ2-1	CASSPLAGGTDNEQFF	TGTGCCAGCAGCCCACTAGCGGGGGGCACTGACAATGAGCAGTTCTTC
TRBV10-3	-	-	TRBJ2-2	CATARLDPGELFF	TGTGCCACCGCCCGACTTGACCCCGGGGAGCTGTTTTTT
TRBV27	-	-	TRBJ2-2	CASSFSGNIATGELFF	TGTGCCAGCAGTTTCTCAGGGAACATCGCTACCGGGGAGCTGTTTTTT
TRBV20-1	once	TRBD2	TRBJ2-7	CSASRGSGSEANEQYF	TGCAGTGCTAGTCGAGGTAGCGGGAGCGAAGCCAACGAGCAGTACTTC
TRBV2	-	TRBD1	TRBJ2-2	CASSGIRDRRTGELFF	TGTGCCAGCAGTGGGATCCGGGACAGAAGAACCGGGGAGCTGTTTTTT
TRBV11-2	few	-	TRBJ2-7	CASSRRRDEQYF	TGTGCCAGCAGCCGGAGGCGTGACGAGCAGTACTTC
TRBV5-4	few	TRBD2	TRBJ2-7	CASKEGGPIHEQYF	TGTGCCAGCAAAGAGGGAGGGCCCATCCACGAGCAGTACTTC
TRBV28	-	TRBD1	TRBJ1-6	CASSSTQGAGNSPLHF	TGTGCCAGCAGTTCCACACAGGGGGCTGGGAATTCACCCCTCCACTTT
TRBV7-9	-	TRBD2	TRBJ2-3	CASSTARLAGSTDTQYF	TGTGCCAGCAGCACAGCCCGACTAGCGGGGAGCACAGATACGCAGTATTTT
TRBV19	-	TRBD2	TRBJ2-1	CASSDGRVHNEQFF	TGTGCCAGTAGTGACGGGAGGGTCCACAATGAGCAGTTCTTC
TRBV19	once	TRBD2	TRBJ2-2	CASSIGGAGELFF	TGTGCCAGTAGTATTGGGGGGGCCGGGGAGCTGTTTTTT
TRBV27	-	-	TRBJ2-2	CASSSFGRNTGELFF	TGTGCCAGCAGTTCTTTTGGGCGGAACACCGGGGAGCTGTTTTTT
TRBV9	-	-	TRBJ2-5	CASSVAPTGSGTQYF	TGTGCCAGCAGCGTGGCCCCCACAGGGAGTGGGACCCAGTACTTC
TRBV19	-	-	TRBJ1-4	CASSIAPLYNEKLFF	TGTGCCAGTAGTATCGCGCCTCTATATAATGAAAAACTGTTTTTT
TRBV5-1	few	TRBD2	TRBJ2-1	CASSAEGTSSYNEQFF	TGCGCCAGCAGCGCGGAGGGGACTAGCTCCTACAATGAGCAGTTCTTC
TRBV28	-	-	TRBJ2-2	CASSLWGAATGELFF	TGTGCCAGCAGTTTATGGGGGGCGGCCACCGGGGAGCTGTTTTTT
TRBV5-1	few	TRBD1	TRBJ1-5	CASSLGQGVQPQHF	TGCGCCAGCAGCTTGGGACAGGGTGTTCAGCCCCAGCATTTT
TRBV6-5	-	TRBD2	TRBJ2-3	CASSRLAGVTDTQYF	TGTGCCAGCAGTAGACTAGCGGGGGTCACAGATACGCAGTATTTT
TRBV5-1	-	TRBD2	TRBJ2-3	CASSSSLAGSTDTQYF	TGCGCCAGCAGCTCATCCCTAGCGGGGAGCACAGATACGCAGTATTTT
TRBV18	-	-	TRBJ2-1	CASSPRAGQGGNEQFF	TGTGCCAGCTCACCGAGGGCAGGGCAGGGAGGCAATGAGCAGTTCTTC
TRBV2	-	-	TRBJ1-1	CASRREGTTPNTEAFF	TGTGCCAGCCGCCGGGAGGGAACAACACCGAACACTGAAGCTTTCTTT
TRBV6-4	-	TRBD2	TRBJ2-1	CASSGLAGGFNEQFF	TGTGCCAGCAGTGGACTAGCGGGGGGCTTCAATGAGCAGTTCTTC
TRBV7-9	-	TRBD1	TRBJ1-2	CASSTGQGAGGYTF	TGTGCCAGCAGCACGGGACAGGGGGCCGGTGGCTACACCTTC
TRBV5-1	-	TRBD2	TRBJ2-5	CASSLLAGQETQYF	TGCGCCAGCAGCCTACTAGCGGGACAAGAGACCCAGTACTTC
TRBV12-3/TRBV12-4	-	TRBD1	TRBJ1-4	CASSSGQGARLFF	TGTGCCAGCAGTTCCGGACAGGGGGCGCGACTGTTTTTT
TRBV6-6	-	-	TRBJ2-3	CASSALVTDTQYF	TGTGCCAGCAGTGCGCTAGTCACAGATACGCAGTATTTT